These 14 T cell receptor beta chains were all obtained from the same sample, sequenced in a study of blood T cell repertoires in COVID-19. Only in-frame clones appear in the TCRdb table, and some are missing; sequencing was by immunoSEQ multiplex PCR. Of about 27,000 clones in the sample, around 82% were seen once. Sequences were obtained from peripheral blood. The source of these receptors is a man of 80 years or more with active or convalescent COVID-19.

This chain joins TRBV5-8 and TRBJ1-2; 7 bases are a match to TRBD1. The junction had 10 bases not matched to a gene; V was cut back by 2 bases and J by 6 bases. The CDR3 loop spans 15 amino acids. In germline, CDR1 is SGHTS, CDR2 YDEGEE. The CDR3 DNA reads as TGTGCCAGCAGCTTTACCCTACAAAGGGGGCATGGCTACACCTTC. Encoded protein: CASSFTLQRGHGYTF.

The gene calls are TRBV11-2 and TRBJ1-5; 7 bases line up with TRBD1. The CDR3 is 13 amino acids. The V segment lost 1 base and the J segment 7 bases; nucleotides outside the gene matches: 1. Germline values: CDR1 SGHAT, CDR2 FQNNGV. Written as DNA, the CDR3 is TGTGCCAGCAGCTTAGGCAGGGGGCAGCCCCAGCATTTT. Amino acid sequence: CASSLGRGQPQHF.

J is TRBJ1-1 and V is TRBV27, with 8 bases lining up with TRBD1. The trim removed 5 bases at V and 0 bases at J, leaving 8 bases unmatched. Germline CDR1 reads MNHEY; CDR2 reads SMNVEV (reference sequence). The CDR3 loop spans 16 amino acids. The CDR3 spells CASSLRGRAMNTEAFF. In DNA form, the CDR3 reads TGTGCCAGCAGTCTCAGGGGGCGTGCAATGAACACTGAAGCTTTCTTT.

This chain joins TRBV3-1 (or the pseudogene TRBV3-2) and TRBJ2-2; no reliable D call. The V end was cut by 8 bases, the J end by 2 bases, with 9 bases between. Germline CDR1 is LGHDT and CDR2 is YNNKEL (reference sequence). The CDR3 covers 13 residues. CDR3 coding DNA: TGTGCCAGCGTTCAGGCTAACACCGGGGAGCTGTTTTTT. This gives the protein CASVQANTGELFF.

The V call is TRBV2, the J call TRBJ2-1; 8 bases fit TRBD1. Germline V lookup: CDR1 SNHLY, CDR2 FYNNEI. The CDR3 spans 17 residues. With 1 base clipped from V and 3 bases from J, the junction kept 8 bases outside the gene matches. CDR3 DNA sequence: TGTGCCAGCAGTGAAGGCCCCGGGACAGGAGTCTACAATGAGCAGTTCTTC. Its protein product is CASSEGPGTGVYNEQFF.

The count of this clone is one. The chain combines TRBV5-4 with TRBJ2-7; 8 bases are shared with TRBD1. Germline V gives CDR1 SGHNT, CDR2 YYREEE (reference sequence). The CDR3 sequence is 15 residues long. The V segment lost 4 bases and the J segment 4 bases; nucleotides outside the gene matches: 10. The CDR3 loop is CASSPSVGQGYEQYF. The CDR3 nucleotides read TGTGCCAGCAGCCCGTCGGTAGGACAGGGATACGAGCAGTACTTC. Looking up the rest from reference TRBV5-4 and TRBJ2-7 gives the full variable domain: ETGVTQSPTHLIKTRGQQVTLRCSSQSGHNTVSWYQQALGQGPQFIFQYYREEENGRGNFPPRFSGLQFPNYSSELNVNALELDDSALYLCASSPSVGQGYEQYFGPGTRLTVT.

The chain uses TRBV9 and TRBJ2-2; a weak D match, TRBD2 (5 bases). The CDR3 consists of 15 residues. Deletions cut 3 bases from V and 4 bases from J, with 13 bases between. From germline, CDR1 is SGDLS and CDR2 YYNGEE. The CDR3 is CASSALAMGTGELFF. For the CDR3, the DNA is TGTGCCAGCAGCGCCCTAGCAATGGGCACCGGGGAGCTGTTTTTT.

This sequence joins TRBV4-2 and TRBJ2-7; D is perhaps TRBD2 (6 bases). The length of the CDR3 is 13 residues. Germline V gene sequence: CDR1 LGHNA, CDR2 YNFKEQ. Trimming cost V 0 bases and J 7 bases, with 10 bases left between them. DNA of the CDR3: TGTGCCAGCAGCCAAGATCGGGGGTGGGAGCAGTACTTC. It encodes CASSQDRGWEQYF.

The J gene is TRBJ2-2, the V gene TRBV5-6; 7 nucleotides agree with TRBD1. CDR1 is SGHDT and CDR2 is YYEEEE in the germline V gene. The CDR3 has 16 residues. V lost 0 bases to trimming and J lost 3 bases; unmatched junction nucleotides: 5. This CDR3 is CASSLDPGQYTGELFF. The CDR3 DNA reads TGTGCCAGCAGCTTGGACCCGGGACAGTACACCGGGGAGCTGTTTTTT.

J is TRBJ2-2 and V is TRBV18, with D unresolved. The V end lost 4 bases, the J end lost 0 bases, and 9 bases lay between the germline ends. This CDR3 has 15 amino acids. CDR1 KGHSH and CDR2 LQKENI come from the germline V gene. For the CDR3, the DNA is TGTGCCAGCTCACTTCGTCAGTCGAACACCGGGGAGCTGTTTTTT. The encoded protein is CASSLRQSNTGELFF. Supplemented by reference TRBV18 and TRBJ2-2, the full variable domain reads NAGVMQNPRHLVRRRGQEARLRCSPMKGHSHVYWYRQLPEEGLKFMVYLQKENIIDESGMPKERFSAEFPKEGPSILRIQQVVRGDSAAYFCASSLRQSNTGELFFGEGSRLTVL.

The J gene is TRBJ2-7, the V gene TRBV2, with TRBD1 identical over 8 bases. CDR1 and CDR2 from the germline V gene are SNHLY and FYNNEI. Unmatched junction bases numbered 4, after V lost 6 bases and J lost 0 bases. The CDR3 runs to 14 residues. The CDR3 nucleotides read TGTGCCAGCAGGGGGGACAGGAGCTCCTACGAGCAGTACTTC. Residues: CASRGDRSSYEQYF.

This clone turned up a few times. This rearrangement joins TRBV7-9 to TRBJ1-1; maybe TRBD1 (6 bases). Germline V gene sequence: CDR1 SEHNR, CDR2 FQNEAQ (reference sequence). V gave up 5 bases and J gave up 1 base, with 8 bases separating them. This CDR3 is built from 13 residues. Here the CDR3 reads CASSPTGNTEAFF. For the CDR3, the DNA is TGTGCCAGCAGCCCGACAGGGAACACTGAAGCTTTCTTT.

The chain recombines TRBV7-2 with TRBJ2-7; tentatively, D is TRBD2 (6 bases). This CDR3 spans 15 amino acids. Trimming took off 2 bases at V and 3 bases at J, with 14 bases between the two ends. Germline values: CDR1 SGHTA, CDR2 FQGNSA. Here the CDR3 reads CASSLSAGLSYEQYF. In nucleotides, the CDR3 is TGTGCCAGCAGCTTATCGGCGGGGTTAAGCTACGAGCAGTACTTC.

This chain links TRBV24-1 with TRBJ2-1; weak D call: TRBD2 (6 bases). The ends were cut back, 4 bases at V and 5 bases at J, with 8 bases in the middle. The CDR3 consists of 13 residues. Germline CDR1 reads KGHDR; CDR2 reads SFDVKD. The CDR3 loop is CATSDGSHNEQFF. The CDR3 nucleotides are TGTGCCACCAGTGACGGGAGCCACAATGAGCAGTTCTTC.